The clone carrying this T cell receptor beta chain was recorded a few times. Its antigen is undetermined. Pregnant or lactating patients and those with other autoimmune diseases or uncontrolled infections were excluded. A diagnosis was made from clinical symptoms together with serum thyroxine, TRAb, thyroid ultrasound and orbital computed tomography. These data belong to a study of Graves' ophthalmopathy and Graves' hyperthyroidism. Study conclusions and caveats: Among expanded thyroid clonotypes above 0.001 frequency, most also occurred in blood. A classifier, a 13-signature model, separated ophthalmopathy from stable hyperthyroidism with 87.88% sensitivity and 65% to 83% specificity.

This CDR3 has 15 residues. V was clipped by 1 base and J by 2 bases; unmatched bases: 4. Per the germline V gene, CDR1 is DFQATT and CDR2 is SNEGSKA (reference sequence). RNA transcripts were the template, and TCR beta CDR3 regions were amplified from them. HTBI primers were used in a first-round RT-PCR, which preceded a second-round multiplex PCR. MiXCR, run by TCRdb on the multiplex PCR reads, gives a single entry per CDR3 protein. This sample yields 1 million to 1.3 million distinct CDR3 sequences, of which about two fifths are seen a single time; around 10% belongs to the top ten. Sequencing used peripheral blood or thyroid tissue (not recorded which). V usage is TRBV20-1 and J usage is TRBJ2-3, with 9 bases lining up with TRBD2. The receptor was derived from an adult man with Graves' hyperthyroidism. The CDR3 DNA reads TGCAGTGCTAGAGGCCGCGGGGGGGCCACAGATACGCAGTATTTT. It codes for CSARGRGGATDTQYF.